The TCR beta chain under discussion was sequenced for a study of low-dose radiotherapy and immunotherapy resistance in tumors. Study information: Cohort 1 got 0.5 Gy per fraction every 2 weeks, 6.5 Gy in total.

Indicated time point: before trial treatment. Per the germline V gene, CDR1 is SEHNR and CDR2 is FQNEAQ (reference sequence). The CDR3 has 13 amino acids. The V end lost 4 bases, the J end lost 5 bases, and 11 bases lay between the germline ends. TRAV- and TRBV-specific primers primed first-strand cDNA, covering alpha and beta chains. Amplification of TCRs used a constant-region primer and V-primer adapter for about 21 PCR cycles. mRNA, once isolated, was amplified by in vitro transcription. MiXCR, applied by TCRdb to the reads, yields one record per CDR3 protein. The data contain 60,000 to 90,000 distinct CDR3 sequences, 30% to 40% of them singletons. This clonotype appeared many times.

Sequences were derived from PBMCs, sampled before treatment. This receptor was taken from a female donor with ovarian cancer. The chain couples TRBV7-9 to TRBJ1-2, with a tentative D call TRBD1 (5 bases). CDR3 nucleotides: TGTGCCAGCAGCTCAAGTGGACAATATGGCTACACCTTC. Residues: CASSSSGQYGYTF.